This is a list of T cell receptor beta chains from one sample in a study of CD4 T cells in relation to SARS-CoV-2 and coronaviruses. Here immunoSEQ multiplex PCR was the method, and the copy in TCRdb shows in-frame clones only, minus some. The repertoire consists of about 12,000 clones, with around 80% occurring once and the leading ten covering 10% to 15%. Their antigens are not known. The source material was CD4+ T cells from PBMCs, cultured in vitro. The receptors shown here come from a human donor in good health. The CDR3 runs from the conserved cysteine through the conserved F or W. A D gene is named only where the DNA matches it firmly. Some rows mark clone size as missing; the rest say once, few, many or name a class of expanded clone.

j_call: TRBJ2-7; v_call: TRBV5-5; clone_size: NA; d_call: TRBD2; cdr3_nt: TGTGCCAGCAGCACTGGACTAGCGGTATCCTACGAGCAGTACTTC; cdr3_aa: CASSTGLAVSYEQYF
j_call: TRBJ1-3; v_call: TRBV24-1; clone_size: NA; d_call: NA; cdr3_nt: TGTGCCACCAGTGATTTGTGGGACTGCCTGGGAAACACCATATATTTT; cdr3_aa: CATSDLWDCLGNTIYF
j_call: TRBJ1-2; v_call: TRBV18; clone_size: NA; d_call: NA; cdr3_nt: TGTGCCAGCTCACCCCGACAGGACTATAACTATGGCTACACCTTC; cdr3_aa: CASSPRQDYNYGYTF
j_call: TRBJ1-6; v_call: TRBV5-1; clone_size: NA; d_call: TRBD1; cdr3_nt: TGCGCCAGCGCCCCGGACAGGGAAAATTCACCCCTCCACTTT; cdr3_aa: CASAPDRENSPLHF
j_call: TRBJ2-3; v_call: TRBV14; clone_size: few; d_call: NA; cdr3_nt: TGTGCCAGCAGCCAAGGGGGGAGCCCCTGGTATTTT; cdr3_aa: CASSQGGSPWYF
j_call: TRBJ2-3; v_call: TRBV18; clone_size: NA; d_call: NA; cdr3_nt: TGTGCCAGCTCACCAATTGGGGGAGAGGGTTATTTT; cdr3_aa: CASSPIGGEGYF
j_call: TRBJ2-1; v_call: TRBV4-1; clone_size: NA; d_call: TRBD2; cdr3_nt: TGCGCCAGCAGCCAAGTTAGTAGCGGGGGAGACAATGAGCAGTTCTTC; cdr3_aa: CASSQVSSGGDNEQFF
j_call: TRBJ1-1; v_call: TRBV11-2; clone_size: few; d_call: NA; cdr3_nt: TGTGCCAGCAGCCCTAGTAGGGAAGTTGAAGCTTTCTTT; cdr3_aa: CASSPSREVEAFF
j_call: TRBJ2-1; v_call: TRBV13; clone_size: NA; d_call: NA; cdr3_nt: TGTGCCAGCAGCTTAGCTCTGACTCCCTACAATGAGCAGTTCTTC; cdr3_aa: CASSLALTPYNEQFF
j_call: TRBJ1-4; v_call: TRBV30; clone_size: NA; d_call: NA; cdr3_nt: TGTGCCTGGAGACCCTCTGACGGGGTCTCTGAAAAACTGTTTTTT; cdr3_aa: CAWRPSDGVSEKLFF
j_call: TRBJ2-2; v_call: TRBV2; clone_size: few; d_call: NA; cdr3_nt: TGTGCCAGCAGTAACGACGGATCCGGGGAGCTGTTTTTT; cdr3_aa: CASSNDGSGELFF
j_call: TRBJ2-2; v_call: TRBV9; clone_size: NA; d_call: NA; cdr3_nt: TGTGCCAGCAGCGATCCTAGGGCCGGGGGCGGGGAGCTGTTTTTT; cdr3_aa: CASSDPRAGGGELFF
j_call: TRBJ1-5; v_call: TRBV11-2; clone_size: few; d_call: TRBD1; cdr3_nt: TGTGCCAGCAGCTTAGGACAGGGATGGAATCAGCCCCAGCATTTT; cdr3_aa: CASSLGQGWNQPQHF
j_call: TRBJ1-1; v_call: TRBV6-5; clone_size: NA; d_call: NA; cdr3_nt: TGTGCCAGGACTACGACAGCCCTGAACACTGAAGCTTTCTTT; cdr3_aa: CARTTTALNTEAFF
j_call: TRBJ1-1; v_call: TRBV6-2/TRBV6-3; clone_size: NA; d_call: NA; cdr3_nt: TGTGCCAGCAGTGCCGGGTTTAGGACAGTGAACACTGAAGCTTTCTTT; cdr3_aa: CASSAGFRTVNTEAFF
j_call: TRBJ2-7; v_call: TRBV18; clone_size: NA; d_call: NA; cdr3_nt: TGTGCCAGCTCACAAAACAGGGACCGCTCCTTGTACGAGCAGTACTTC; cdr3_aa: CASSQNRDRSLYEQYF
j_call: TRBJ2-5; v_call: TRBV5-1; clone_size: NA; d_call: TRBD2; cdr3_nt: TGCGCCAGCAGCCTGGGGGGGATTGAGACCCAGTACTTC; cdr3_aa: CASSLGGIETQYF
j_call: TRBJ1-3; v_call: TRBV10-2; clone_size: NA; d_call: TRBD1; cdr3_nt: TGCGCCAGCCTGACAGGGGGCCCTGGAAACACCATATATTTT; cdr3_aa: CASLTGGPGNTIYF
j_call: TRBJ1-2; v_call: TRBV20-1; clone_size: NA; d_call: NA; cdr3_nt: TGCAGTGCGAGCGAAGGAGGCTACACCTTC; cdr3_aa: CSASEGGYTF
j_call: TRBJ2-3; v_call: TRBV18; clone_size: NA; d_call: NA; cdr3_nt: TGTGCCAGCTCACCACCGCTAGGACAGTCCACAGATACGCAGTATTTT; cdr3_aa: CASSPPLGQSTDTQYF
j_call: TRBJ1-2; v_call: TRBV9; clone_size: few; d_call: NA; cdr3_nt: TGTGCCAGCAGCGTAGATCCGACCTTCGGCTATGGCTACACCTTC; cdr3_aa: CASSVDPTFGYGYTF
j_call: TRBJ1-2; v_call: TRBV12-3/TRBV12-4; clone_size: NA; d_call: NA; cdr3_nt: TGTGCCAGCACTTCCTCCTCCCTTGGCTACACCTTC; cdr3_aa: CASTSSSLGYTF
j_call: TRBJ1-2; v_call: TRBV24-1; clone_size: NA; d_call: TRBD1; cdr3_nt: TGTGCCACCAGTGATGCCGACAGGGGAAGAGACAACTATGGCTACACCTTC; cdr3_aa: CATSDADRGRDNYGYTF
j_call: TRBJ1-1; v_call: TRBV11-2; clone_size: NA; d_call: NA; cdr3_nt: NA; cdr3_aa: CASSFGPGSDTEAFF
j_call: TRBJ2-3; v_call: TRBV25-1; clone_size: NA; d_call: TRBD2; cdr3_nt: TGTGCCAGCAGTGATGTAGCGGGGTGGGATACGCAGTATTTT; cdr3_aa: CASSDVAGWDTQYF
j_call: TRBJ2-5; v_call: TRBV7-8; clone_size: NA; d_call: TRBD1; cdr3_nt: TGTGCCAGCAGCTTTGGACAGGGACCCGAGACCCAGTACTTC; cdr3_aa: CASSFGQGPETQYF
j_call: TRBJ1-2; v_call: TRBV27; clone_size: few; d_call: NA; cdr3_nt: TGTGCCAGCAGGCCCCCTGGGTCTAACTATGGCTACACCTTC; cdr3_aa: CASRPPGSNYGYTF
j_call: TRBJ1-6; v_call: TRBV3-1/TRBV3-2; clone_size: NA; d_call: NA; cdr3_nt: TGTGCCAGCAGCCAAGCGGGCGGGGAATCACCCCTCCACTTT; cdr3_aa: CASSQAGGESPLHF
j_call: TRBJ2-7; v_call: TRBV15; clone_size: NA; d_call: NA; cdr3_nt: TGTGCCACCAGCAGAGATCTCAACTACGAGCAGTACTTC; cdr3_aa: CATSRDLNYEQYF
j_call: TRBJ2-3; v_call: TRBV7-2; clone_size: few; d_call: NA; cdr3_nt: TGTGCCAGCAGCTTAGGGGCCGGGCTGGATACGCAGTATTTT; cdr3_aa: CASSLGAGLDTQYF
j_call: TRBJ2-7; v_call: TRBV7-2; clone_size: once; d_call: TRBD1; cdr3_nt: TGTGCCAGCAGCGTTAGGACAGGGGGCGCGTCCGAGCAGTACTTC; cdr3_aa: CASSVRTGGASEQYF
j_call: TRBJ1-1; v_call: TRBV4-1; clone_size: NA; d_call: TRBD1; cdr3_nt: TGCGCCAGCAGCCAACAGGGGGCCGCTGAAGCTTTCTTT; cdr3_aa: CASSQQGAAEAFF
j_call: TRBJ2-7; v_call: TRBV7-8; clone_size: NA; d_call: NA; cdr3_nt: TGTGCCAGCAGCTTACGGTTGGGAGAGACGACCTACGAGCAGTACTTC; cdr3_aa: CASSLRLGETTYEQYF
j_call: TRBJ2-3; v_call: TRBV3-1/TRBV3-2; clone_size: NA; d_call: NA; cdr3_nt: TGTGCCAGCAGCCACCTCGGAGGGTCTTTTACAGATACGCAGTATTTT; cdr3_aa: CASSHLGGSFTDTQYF
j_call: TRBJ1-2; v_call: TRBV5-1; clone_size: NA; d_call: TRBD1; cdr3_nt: TGCGCCAGCAGCCTCAGGGGGCTGGATGGCTACACCTTC; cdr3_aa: CASSLRGLDGYTF
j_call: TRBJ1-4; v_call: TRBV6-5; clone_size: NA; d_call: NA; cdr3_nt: TGTGCCAGCAGTTACTCGTCGGGTTCAACTAATGAAAAACTGTTTTTT; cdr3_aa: CASSYSSGSTNEKLFF
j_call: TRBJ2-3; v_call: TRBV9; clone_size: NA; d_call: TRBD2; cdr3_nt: TGTGCCAGCAGCGTAGGCGACGGGAGGGCAGATACGCAGTATTTT; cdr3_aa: CASSVGDGRADTQYF
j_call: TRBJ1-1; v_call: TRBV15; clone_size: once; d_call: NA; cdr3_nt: TGTGCCACCAAGAGTAGAAGGGATACTGAAGCTTTCTTT; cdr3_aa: CATKSRRDTEAFF
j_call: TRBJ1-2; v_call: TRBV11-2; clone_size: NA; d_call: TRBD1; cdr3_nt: TGTGCCAGCAGCACCTCAGCCGGGACAGCCTATGGCTACACCTTC; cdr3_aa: CASSTSAGTAYGYTF
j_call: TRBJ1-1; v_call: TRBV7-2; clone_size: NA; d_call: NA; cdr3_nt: TGTGCCAGCAGCTCCTACATGAACACTGAAGCTTTCTTT; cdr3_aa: CASSSYMNTEAFF
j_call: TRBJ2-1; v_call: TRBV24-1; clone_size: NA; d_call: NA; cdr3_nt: TGTGCCACCAGTGACTCGTCAGGAAAGGACCACAATGAGCAGTTCTTC; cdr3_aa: CATSDSSGKDHNEQFF
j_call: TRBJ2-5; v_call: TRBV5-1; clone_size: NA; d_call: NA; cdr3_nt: TGCGCCAGCAGCTTATCTGTAATGGAAGAGACCCAGTACTTC; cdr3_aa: CASSLSVMEETQYF
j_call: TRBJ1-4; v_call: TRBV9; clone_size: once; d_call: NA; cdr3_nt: TGTGCCAGCAGCGCGACCGGGACAAGCGCTGAAAAACTGTTTTTT; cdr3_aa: CASSATGTSAEKLFF
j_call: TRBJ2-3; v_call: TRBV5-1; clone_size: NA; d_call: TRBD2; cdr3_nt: TGCGCCAGCAGCTTGGAACTAGCGGGACCCCCGGGGGCAGATACGCAGTATTTT; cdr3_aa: CASSLELAGPPGADTQYF
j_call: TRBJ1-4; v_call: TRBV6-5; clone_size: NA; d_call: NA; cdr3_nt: TGTGCCAGCAGTTACTCAATCGGTGCAACTAATGAAAAACTGTTTTTT; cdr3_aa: CASSYSIGATNEKLFF
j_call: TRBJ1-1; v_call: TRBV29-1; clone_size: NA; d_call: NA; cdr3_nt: TGCAGCGCGGGAGCGGGGGTAGACACTGAAGCTTTCTTT; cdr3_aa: CSAGAGVDTEAFF
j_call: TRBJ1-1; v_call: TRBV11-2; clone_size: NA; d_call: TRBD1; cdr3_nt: TGTGCCAGCAGCTCGACAGGGAATCGGGCTGAAGCTTTCTTT; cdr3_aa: CASSSTGNRAEAFF
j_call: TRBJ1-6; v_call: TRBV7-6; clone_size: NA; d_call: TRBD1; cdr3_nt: TGTGCCAGCAGCTTGGGACGACAGGGAGGCCTTAGGAATAATTCACCCCTCCACTTT; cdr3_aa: CASSLGRQGGLRNNSPLHF
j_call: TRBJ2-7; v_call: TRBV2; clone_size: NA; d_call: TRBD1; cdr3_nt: TGTGCCAGCAGTCTACTATCGGGACAGACCGCCTACGAGCAGTACTTC; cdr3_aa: CASSLLSGQTAYEQYF
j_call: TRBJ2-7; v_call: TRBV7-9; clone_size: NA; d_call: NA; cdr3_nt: TGTGCCAGCAGCTTAGTTGGGCTTACCTCCTACGAGCAGTACTTC; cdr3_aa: CASSLVGLTSYEQYF
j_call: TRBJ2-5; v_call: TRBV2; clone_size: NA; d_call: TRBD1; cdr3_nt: TGTGCCGAGACAAGGGGGCGTTACCAAGAGACCCAGTACTTC; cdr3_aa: CAETRGRYQETQYF
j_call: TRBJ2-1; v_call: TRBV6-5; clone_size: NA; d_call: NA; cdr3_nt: TGTGCCGCACAGGGAACCCCCTACAATGAGCAGTTCTTC; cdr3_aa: CAAQGTPYNEQFF
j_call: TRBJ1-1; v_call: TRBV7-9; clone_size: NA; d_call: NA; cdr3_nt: TGTGCCAGCAGCCAGGACGGATGGGAAGCTTTCTTT; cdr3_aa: CASSQDGWEAFF
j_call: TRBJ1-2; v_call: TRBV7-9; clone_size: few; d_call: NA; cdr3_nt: TGTGCCAGCAGCTTAGGGGCGGGAGACTATGGCTACACCTTC; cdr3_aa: CASSLGAGDYGYTF
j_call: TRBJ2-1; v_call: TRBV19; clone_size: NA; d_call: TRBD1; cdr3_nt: TGTGCCAGTAGTAGGGGTCCCGGGACAGGGGACAATGAGCAGTTCTTC; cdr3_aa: CASSRGPGTGDNEQFF